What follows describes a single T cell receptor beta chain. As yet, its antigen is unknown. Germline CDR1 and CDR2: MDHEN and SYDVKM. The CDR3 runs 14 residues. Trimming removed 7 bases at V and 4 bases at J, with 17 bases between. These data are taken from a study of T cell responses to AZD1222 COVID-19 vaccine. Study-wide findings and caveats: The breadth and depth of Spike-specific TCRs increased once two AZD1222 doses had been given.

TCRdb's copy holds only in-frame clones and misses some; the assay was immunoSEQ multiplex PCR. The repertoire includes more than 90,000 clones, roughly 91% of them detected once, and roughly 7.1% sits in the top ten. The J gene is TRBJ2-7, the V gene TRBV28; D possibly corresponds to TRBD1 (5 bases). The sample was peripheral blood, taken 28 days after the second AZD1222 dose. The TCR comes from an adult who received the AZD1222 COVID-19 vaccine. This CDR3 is CASTFSGQIYEQYF. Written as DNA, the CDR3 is TGTGCCAGCACTTTCTCCGGACAAATTTACGAGCAGTACTTC.